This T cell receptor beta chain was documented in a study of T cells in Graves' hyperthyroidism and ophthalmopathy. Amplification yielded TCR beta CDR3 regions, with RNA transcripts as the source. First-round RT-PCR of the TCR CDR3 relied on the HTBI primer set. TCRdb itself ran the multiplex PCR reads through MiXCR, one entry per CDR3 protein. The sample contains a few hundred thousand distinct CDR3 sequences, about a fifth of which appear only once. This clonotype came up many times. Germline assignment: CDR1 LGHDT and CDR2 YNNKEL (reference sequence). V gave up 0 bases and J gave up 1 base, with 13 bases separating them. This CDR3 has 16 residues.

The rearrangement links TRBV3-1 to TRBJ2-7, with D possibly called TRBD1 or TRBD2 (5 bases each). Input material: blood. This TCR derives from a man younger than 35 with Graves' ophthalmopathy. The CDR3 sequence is CASSQDGRDESYEQYF. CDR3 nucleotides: TGTGCCAGCAGCCAAGATGGCCGGGACGAATCCTACGAGCAGTACTTC.